This is a list of T cell receptor beta chains from one sample in a study of response to subunit inactivated influenza vaccine. Via MiXCR, TCRdb re-called the RT-PCR reads, giving one row per CDR3 protein. The sample lists fewer than 600,000 distinct CDR3 sequences, around 7.7% occurring once. The material was PBMCs from blood, obtained less than 30 months after vaccination. These receptors all stem from a man aged 50-75 years who received an inactivated influenza vaccine. CDR3s include the opening cysteine and the closing phenylalanine or tryptophan. D genes are given only for firm matches. The size entry is marked missing in some rows and otherwise reads once, few, many or a size class.

v_gene	abundance	j_gene	d_gene	CDR3nt	CDR3aa
TRBV3-1	.	TRBJ1-2	TRBD1	TGTGCCACCAGCCAAGAGACAGGGGGCAACTATGGCTACACCTTC	CATSQETGGNYGYTF
TRBV2	many	TRBJ2-7	TRBD1	TGTGCCAGCAGCGACAGGGCCTCCTACGAGCAGTACTTC	CASSDRASYEQYF
TRBV6-5	few	TRBJ1-6	.	TGTGCCAGCAGTTACGGGGTATCAGGGGCCTATAATTCACCCCTCCACTTT	CASSYGVSGAYNSPLHF
TRBV28	many	TRBJ2-3	.	TGTGCCAGCAGATACAGGACCTCTAGCACAGATACGCAGTATTTT	CASRYRTSSTDTQYF
TRBV25-1	few	TRBJ2-3	.	TGTGCCAGCAGTGACTATCCTAGCACAGATACGCAGTATTTT	CASSDYPSTDTQYF
TRBV4-3	.	TRBJ2-7	TRBD2	TGCGCCAGCAGCCATCTCACTAGCGGGAGGGCCAGGTACGAGCAGTACTTC	CASSHLTSGRARYEQYF
TRBV20-1	.	TRBJ2-1	.	TGCAGTGCTAGAGATCGGGTTAGCCGAAGCTCCTACAATGAGCAGTTCTTC	CSARDRVSRSSYNEQFF
TRBV7-2	few	TRBJ2-1	TRBD2	TGTGCCAGCAGCTTAGAGGCTAGCGGGGGGGCGAGGGGCTTC	CASSLEASGGARGF
TRBV20-1	many	TRBJ2-5	TRBD1	TGCAGTGCTAGAGATTTAAAGGGACAGTTACAAGAGACCCAGTACTTC	CSARDLKGQLQETQYF
TRBV7-9	many	TRBJ1-1	TRBD1	TGTGCCAGCAGGCCCGGGACAGGGGGCGTGAACACTGAAGCTTTCTTT	CASRPGTGGVNTEAFF
TRBV7-2	.	TRBJ2-5	TRBD2	TGTGCCAGCAGCCGGGGACTAGCGGGGGGCGCCAGGGAGACCCAGTACTTC	CASSRGLAGGARETQYF
TRBV5-1	.	TRBJ1-2	TRBD1	TGCGCCAGCAGCTTGGACAGGGGGCAAGGCTACACCTTC	CASSLDRGQGYTF
TRBV12-3/TRBV12-4	.	TRBJ2-2	.	TGTGCCAGCTACCAGAAATTCGGGGAGCTGTTTTTT	CASYQKFGELFF
TRBV4-3	few	TRBJ1-5	.	TGCGCCAGCAGCCAGGCCATCGGGGAGTGGGTGCCCCAGCATTTT	CASSQAIGEWVPQHF
TRBV2	once	TRBJ2-6	.	TGTGCCAGCAGCGTCAGGGCCCCAAGCTCTGGGGCCAACGTCCTGACTTTC	CASSVRAPSSGANVLTF
TRBV5-4	.	TRBJ1-2	.	TGTGCCAGCACCATTACCGAGGCGGCCTATGGCTACACCTTC	CASTITEAAYGYTF
TRBV5-1	many	TRBJ1-1	TRBD1	TGCGCCAGCAGCTCTACAGGGGGCGCGGCTGAAGCTTTCTTT	CASSSTGGAAEAFF
TRBV3-1	many	TRBJ2-2	.	TGTGCCAGCAGCCAAGCCCTTAGCGGATTCGGGGAGCTGTTTTTT	CASSQALSGFGELFF
TRBV19	.	TRBJ2-7	.	TGTGCCAGTAGTATAGGACTACACTCCTACGAGCAGTACTTC	CASSIGLHSYEQYF
TRBV6-6	.	TRBJ2-7	.	TGTGCCAGCAGTTACACCCCAGGGTACGAGCAGTACTTC	CASSYTPGYEQYF
TRBV29-1	few	TRBJ2-4	.	TGCAGCGTTGAGCAGGGTCTAGCGTCTAAAGGGAGGAACATTCAGTACTTC	CSVEQGLASKGRNIQYF
TRBV10-3	few	TRBJ2-5	.	TGTGCCATCAGTGAGTCGAACAGTCCCGAGACCCAGTACTTC	CAISESNSPETQYF
TRBV6-6	.	TRBJ2-5	.	TGTGCCAGCAATAAGGGCGAGACCCAGTACTTC	CASNKGETQYF
TRBV6-1	few	TRBJ1-1	.	TGTGCCAGCAGAAAGAGGCTCGTGTCAGGGGCGGTCACTGAAGCTTTCTTT	CASRKRLVSGAVTEAFF
TRBV20-1	few	TRBJ2-2	.	TGCAGTGCTAGAGAGAGGACAACCCTCACCGGGGAGCTGTTTTTT	CSARERTTLTGELFF
TRBV24-1	.	TRBJ1-1	TRBD1	TGTGCCACCAGTGATCGGACAGGGGTAACTGAAGCTTTCTTT	CATSDRTGVTEAFF
TRBV12-3/TRBV12-4	.	TRBJ2-7	TRBD2	TGTGCCAGCAGCCTCTTGATGGGACTAGGGGCCTACGAGCAGTACTTC	CASSLLMGLGAYEQYF
TRBV29-1	few	TRBJ2-3	.	TGCAGCGTTGAACCGGACACTCGCACAGATACGCAGTATTTT	CSVEPDTRTDTQYF
TRBV20-1	.	TRBJ1-1	.	TGCAGTGCTAGAGATGGGGCGGAATGGAACACTGAAGCTTTCTTT	CSARDGAEWNTEAFF
TRBV2	few	TRBJ1-1	TRBD1	TGTGCCAGCAGTGACGACAGGGGGGAGAACACTGAAGCTTTCTTT	CASSDDRGENTEAFF
TRBV10-3	.	TRBJ2-2	.	TGTGCCATCAGGGCAGGGACCGGGGAGCTGTTTTTT	CAIRAGTGELFF
TRBV29-1	many	TRBJ2-3	TRBD2	TGCAGCGCAAGACTAGCGGGGGCAGATACGCAGTATTTT	CSARLAGADTQYF
TRBV5-1	.	TRBJ2-4	TRBD1	TGCGCCAGCAGCCTGGGGGACAGAAACATTCAGTACTTC	CASSLGDRNIQYF
TRBV5-1	few	TRBJ2-1	.	TGCGCCAGCAGCGGGGGGCAAGGGGATTGGAGTGAGCAGTTCTTC	CASSGGQGDWSEQFF
TRBV27	medium-sized	TRBJ2-2	TRBD1	TGTGCCAGCAGTGGGGAGACAGGGTACAACACCGGGGAGCTGTTTTTT	CASSGETGYNTGELFF
TRBV28	.	TRBJ1-5	.	TGTGCCAGCAGTCGCTCGGCCCAATCTTATAGCAATCAGCCCCAGCATTTT	CASSRSAQSYSNQPQHF
TRBV7-9	few	TRBJ1-1	.	TGTGCCAGCAGCTCCTCCGGGGTCGGGGGGCGAACTGAAGCTTTCTTT	CASSSSGVGGRTEAFF
TRBV18	few	TRBJ1-1	.	TGTGCCAGCTCGACTCGGCCCACAGAAGCTTTCTTT	CASSTRPTEAFF
TRBV15	few	TRBJ2-1	TRBD2	TGTGCCACCAAGGGCCTAGCGGGGGGACAATCCTACAATGAGCAGTTCTTC	CATKGLAGGQSYNEQFF
TRBV5-1	few	TRBJ1-6	.	TGCGCCAGCAGCGGCGACAGTAGGTCACCCCTCCACTTT	CASSGDSRSPLHF
TRBV29-1	many	TRBJ2-1	TRBD1	TGCAGCGTCGTTACCGCGGACAGGGGTTATGAGCAGTTCTTC	CSVVTADRGYEQFF
TRBV29-1	many	TRBJ2-3	.	TGCAGCGTTGAAGTCAGGTTAGGGGTAGATACGCAGTATTTT	CSVEVRLGVDTQYF
TRBV9	few	TRBJ2-7	.	TGTGCCAGCAGCGTAGCGGATTATCGGGAGCAGTACTTC	CASSVADYREQYF
TRBV3-1	.	TRBJ1-3	.	TGTGCCAGCAGCCAAGAGGGCAGGGGCGGAAACACCATATATTTT	CASSQEGRGGNTIYF
TRBV30	.	TRBJ2-5	TRBD2	TGTGCCTGGAGTTCACTAGCGGGGGGCCCGGAGACCCAGTACTTC	CAWSSLAGGPETQYF
TRBV3-1	few	TRBJ2-5	.	TGTGCCAGCAGCCGCCCCGGGACTGAGTACCAAGAGACCCAGTACTTC	CASSRPGTEYQETQYF
TRBV7-9	few	TRBJ1-1	.	TGTGCCAGCATCAAACTGACGGACACTGAAGCTTTCTTT	CASIKLTDTEAFF
TRBV7-9	.	TRBJ2-7	.	TGTGCCAGCAGCTTAAACAGTGACCTACGGGAGCAGTACTTC	CASSLNSDLREQYF